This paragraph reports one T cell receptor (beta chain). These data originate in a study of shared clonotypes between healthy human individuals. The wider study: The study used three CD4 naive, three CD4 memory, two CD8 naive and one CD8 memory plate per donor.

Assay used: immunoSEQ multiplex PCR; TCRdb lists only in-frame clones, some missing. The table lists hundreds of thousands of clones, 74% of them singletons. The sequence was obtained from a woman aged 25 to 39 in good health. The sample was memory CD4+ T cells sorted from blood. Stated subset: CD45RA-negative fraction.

As DNA, the CDR3 is TGTGCCAGATTAGGGACGCGACTTTATGGCTACACCTTC. This sequence encodes CARLGTRLYGYTF. The V and J genes are TRBV6-4 and TRBJ1-2; possibly TRBD1 for D (5 bases). Between the trimmed V and J ends, which lost 9 bases and 5 bases, there was a span of 16 bases. In germline, CDR1 is MRHNA, CDR2 SNTAGT. The CDR3 covers 13 residues.